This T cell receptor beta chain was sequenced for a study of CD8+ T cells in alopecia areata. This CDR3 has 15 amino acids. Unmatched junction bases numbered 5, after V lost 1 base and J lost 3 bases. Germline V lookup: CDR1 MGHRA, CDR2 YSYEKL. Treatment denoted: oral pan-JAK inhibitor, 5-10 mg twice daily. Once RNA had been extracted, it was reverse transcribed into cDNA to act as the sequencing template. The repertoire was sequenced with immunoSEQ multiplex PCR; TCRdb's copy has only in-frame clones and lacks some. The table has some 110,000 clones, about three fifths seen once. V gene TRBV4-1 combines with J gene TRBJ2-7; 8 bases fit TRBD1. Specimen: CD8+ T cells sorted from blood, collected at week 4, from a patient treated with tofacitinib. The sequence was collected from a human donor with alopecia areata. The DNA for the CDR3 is TGCGCCAGCAGCCAAGGGCCGGGACAGGTCTACGAGCAGTACTTC. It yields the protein CASSQGPGQVYEQYF.